This TCR beta chain appears in the sequencing data of a study of T cell responses to AZD1222 COVID-19 vaccine (dated by TCRdb to about 2021). A note on the overall study: A total of 233 trial participants underwent TCR sequencing, of whom around 200 received two doses of AZD1222 and around 26 received two doses of the MenACWY control vaccine. Trial participants were enrolled by age into 18-55, 56-69 and 70-plus year subgroups, with around 150, 28 and 57 TCR-sequenced participants respectively.

The trim is 1 base for V and 4 bases for J, with a gap of 7 bases between the germline ends. The germline V gene gives CDR1 as MNHEY and CDR2 as SVGAGI. Measured from the cysteine to the phenylalanine, the CDR3 is 13 residues long. Just the 39-base CDR3 DNA is kept, in frame starting at base 1. Read against the paper, the sample's time point label means: about 28 days (+/-7) after the second vaccine dose. AZD1222 recipients whose second dose came at about 4 weeks and those whose second dose came at about 12 weeks were combined into one group, since spike-specific TCR depth and breadth did not differ between the two schedules. The vaccinee samples were drawn from two UK trials, COV001 and COV002, one of which was a single-blind randomized controlled phase 2/3 trial testing AZD1222 (ChAdOx1 nCoV-19) in healthy adults. Trial participant PBMC samples were collected at day 0 and day 28 after the second dose for TCRbeta chain sequencing.

General study outcomes and caveats: Because no day 14 peak-response samples were available, repertoires were characterized only after the peak T cell response. The 56-69-year group was small, and its depth increase did not reach significance, likely because of low power. Most participants were white British and females outnumbered males, and the authors suggested that clonal diversity may have been underestimated. Spike-specific TCR breadth and depth rose significantly after two AZD1222 doses compared with day 0 and with MenACWY recipients. Epitopes outside the regions mutated in the B.1.351 and B.1.1.7 variants were reportedly recognized by nearly half of the unique spike-specific TCRs. Conclusions about previously exposed vaccinees were limited because only six AZD1222 recipients were SARS-CoV-2 seropositive at baseline. CD4 TCRs associated with the vaccine covered the entire spike protein, and the dominant responses were in regions 160-218 and 743-854.

A word on this clone: Its antigen is currently not known. Base-call qualities are not available, and no considerably larger clone is one nucleotide away.

The CDR3 regions of human TCRbeta chains were analyzed by immunosequencing. The study's own analysis went as follows. TCRs in the repertoires were matched against a reference library of SARS-CoV-2-specific TCRs that had been generated with the MIRA antigen-specificity platform. Breadth meant the fraction of unique TCRs that were SARS-CoV-2-associated, whereas depth meant the fraction of total T cells that were SARS-CoV-2-associated. Each spike-specific TCR was assigned to its reactive spike region and to a CD4 or CD8 class using the MIRA data. Log10-transformed breadth and depth values were compared by one-way ANOVA with Sidak's multiple comparisons tests. Imported from immuneACCESS, the table was reduced by TCRdb to in-frame sequences with V and J called. These copies leave out some clones; in studies compared against another copy, an unresolved V gene accounts for under half, and the cause of the remainder is not known. D and trimming were read from the DNA, whereas the V and J calls and clone size are those reported in that table. The sample includes 92,000 or so clones, with about 88% observed a single time. The ten largest make up roughly 5% of the sample.

The sample was peripheral blood, taken 28 days after the second AZD1222 dose. The sequence was collected from an adult who received the AZD1222 COVID-19 vaccine. The chain is encoded by TRBV6-5 joined to TRBJ1-1, with no confident D gene call. For the CDR3, the sequence is CASSYYSGTEAFF. The nucleotide sequence is given as TGTGCCAGCAGTTACTATTCCGGCACTGAAGCTTTCTTT.